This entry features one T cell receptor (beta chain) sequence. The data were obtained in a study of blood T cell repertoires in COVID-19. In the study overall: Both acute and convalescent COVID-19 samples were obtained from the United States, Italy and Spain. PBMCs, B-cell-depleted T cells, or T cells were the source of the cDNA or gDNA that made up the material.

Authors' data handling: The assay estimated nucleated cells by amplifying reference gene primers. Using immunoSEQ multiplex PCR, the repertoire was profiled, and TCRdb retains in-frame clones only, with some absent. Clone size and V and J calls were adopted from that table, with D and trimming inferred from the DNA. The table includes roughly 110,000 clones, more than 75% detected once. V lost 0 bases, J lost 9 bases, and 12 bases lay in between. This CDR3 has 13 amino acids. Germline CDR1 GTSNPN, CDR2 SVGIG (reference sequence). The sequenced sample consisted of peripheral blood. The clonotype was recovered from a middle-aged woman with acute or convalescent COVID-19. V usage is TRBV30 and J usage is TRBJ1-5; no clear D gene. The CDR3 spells CAWSVPRKRPQHF. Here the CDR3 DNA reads TGTGCCTGGAGTGTACCCCGAAAGAGGCCCCAGCATTTT.